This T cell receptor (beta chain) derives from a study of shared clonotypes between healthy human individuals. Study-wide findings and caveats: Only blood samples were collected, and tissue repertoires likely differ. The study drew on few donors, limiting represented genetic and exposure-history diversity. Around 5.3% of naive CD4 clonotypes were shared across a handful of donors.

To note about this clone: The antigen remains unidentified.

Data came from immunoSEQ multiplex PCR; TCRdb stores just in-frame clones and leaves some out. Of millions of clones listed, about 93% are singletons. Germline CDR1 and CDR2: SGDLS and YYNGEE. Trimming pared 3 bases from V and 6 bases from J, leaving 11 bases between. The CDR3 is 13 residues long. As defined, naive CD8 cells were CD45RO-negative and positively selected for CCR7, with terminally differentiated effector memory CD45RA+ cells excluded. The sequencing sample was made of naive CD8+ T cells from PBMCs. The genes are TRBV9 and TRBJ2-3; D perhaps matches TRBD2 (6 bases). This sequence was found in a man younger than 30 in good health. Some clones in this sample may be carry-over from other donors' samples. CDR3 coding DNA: TGTGCCAGCAGCGGGACTATTCTTGATACGCAGTATTTT. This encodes CASSGTILDTQYF.